These T cell receptor beta chains were read from a single sample in a study of glioma-infiltrating T cells after dendritic cell vaccination. Sequencing used immunoSEQ multiplex PCR; TCRdb keeps in-frame clones, though not all of them. The data contain 70,000 to 95,000 clones, roughly 91% of them seen just once; the ten biggest clones take up around 2.4%. The sample in question was blood, obtained after dendritic cell vaccination. These receptors were obtained from a human donor with glioblastoma. Each CDR3 is given with its conserved first and last residue. The D gene is left open where the match is weak.

v_gene,len,j_gene,d_gene,CDR3aa
TRBV6-5,16,TRBJ1-2,TRBD1,CASSYLKTGIHYGYTF
TRBV6-5,15,TRBJ2-1,TRBD2,CASSFRLAGDNEQFF
TRBV19,18,TRBJ2-7,NA,CASSIVPIWGGLSYEQYF
TRBV27,13,TRBJ1-5,NA,CASSWDNRQPQHF
TRBV29-1,12,TRBJ2-5,TRBD2,CSVLAGEETQYF
TRBV5-1,17,TRBJ2-1,TRBD2,CASSLTTGTSGYNEQFF
TRBV28,14,TRBJ2-4,TRBD1,CASSPHRDRPVQYF
TRBV6-5,14,TRBJ2-7,NA,CASSRLQGPYEQYF
TRBV29-1,13,TRBJ2-4,NA,CSLIEPNKNIQYF
TRBV5-6,17,TRBJ2-1,TRBD2,CASSLAGLAGVEGEQFF
TRBV9,16,TRBJ1-4,NA,CASSVRPRGGNEKLFF
TRBV7-2,16,TRBJ2-1,TRBD2,CASSLGGTSGHNEQFF
TRBV5-1,14,TRBJ2-7,NA,CASSLDSGPYEQYF
TRBV6-1,12,TRBJ1-1,NA,CASSGLGIEAFF
TRBV5-1,17,TRBJ2-2,TRBD2,CASSLVGAGGPTGELFF
TRBV25-1,14,TRBJ2-7,NA,CASTGTSSSYEQYF